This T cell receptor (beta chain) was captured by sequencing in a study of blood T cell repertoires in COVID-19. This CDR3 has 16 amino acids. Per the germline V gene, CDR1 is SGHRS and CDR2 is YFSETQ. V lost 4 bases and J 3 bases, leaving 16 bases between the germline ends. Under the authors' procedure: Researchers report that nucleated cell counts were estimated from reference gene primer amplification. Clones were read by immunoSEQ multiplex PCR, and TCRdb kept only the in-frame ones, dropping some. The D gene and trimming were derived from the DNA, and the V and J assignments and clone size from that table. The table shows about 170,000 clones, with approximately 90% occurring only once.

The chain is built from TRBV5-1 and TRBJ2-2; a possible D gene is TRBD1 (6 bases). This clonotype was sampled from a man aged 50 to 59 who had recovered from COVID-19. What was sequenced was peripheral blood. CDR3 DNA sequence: TGCGCCAGCAGCCTGACCGGGACACTACACACCGGGGAGCTGTTTTTT. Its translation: CASSLTGTLHTGELFF.